The entry that follows covers one T cell receptor (beta chain) sequence. The length of the CDR3 is 14 residues. Looked up from germline, CDR1 is SNHLY and CDR2 is FYNNEI. Germline trimming cut 7 bases from V and 6 bases from J; bases unmatched to any gene: 6. The data were taken from a study of blood T cell repertoires in COVID-19. Overall study context: The samples span acute and convalescent COVID-19 from the United States, Italy and Spain. The analysed material was cDNA or gDNA that came from T cells, B-cell-depleted T cells, or PBMCs.

As processed by the authors: Amplification of reference gene primers provided the estimated nucleated cell counts. Measured with immunoSEQ multiplex PCR; TCRdb has only the in-frame clones, and not every one. Clone size and the V and J calls come from that table; the DNA yielded D and trimming. The data show 100,000 or so clones, around 89% seen once. The clonotype was recovered from an elderly woman with acute or convalescent COVID-19. Sequenced sample: peripheral blood. This sequence joins TRBV2 and TRBJ2-1; 10 bases align to TRBD1. As DNA, the CDR3 is TGTGCCAGCACGCTGGACAGGGGGGGCAATGAGCAGTTCTTC. Translated: CASTLDRGGNEQFF.